What follows are 32 T cell receptor beta chains derived from one specimen sequenced in a study of blood T cell repertoires in COVID-19. Only in-frame clones appear in the TCRdb table, and some are missing; sequencing was by immunoSEQ multiplex PCR. This sample has approximately 110,000 clones, with roughly 92% found just once. Sequenced: peripheral blood. These receptors were taken from a man aged 50 to 59 with COVID-19, enrolled during active disease.

The chain combines TRBV5-6 with TRBJ2-3, with D maybe TRBD1 (5 bases). V shed 0 bases and J shed 3 bases, with 11 bases lying between them. The CDR3 spans 15 residues. Germline CDR1 and CDR2: SGHDT and YYEEEE. CDR3 residues: CASSLGLRGTDTQYF. CDR3 coding DNA: TGTGCCAGCAGCTTGGGGCTTAGGGGTACAGATACGCAGTATTTT. The whole variable domain, remainder taken from reference TRBV5-6 and TRBJ2-3, is DAGVTQSPTHLIKTRGQQVTLRCSPKSGHDTVSWYQQALGQGPQFIFQYYEEEERQRGNFPDRFSGHQFPNYSSELNVNALLLGDSALYLCASSLGLRGTDTQYFGPGTRLTVL.

This chain uses TRBV5-4 with TRBJ2-5, with D perhaps matching TRBD2 (5 bases). Trimming removed 4 bases from V and 1 base from J, with 14 bases in between. The CDR3 contains 15 residues. CDR1 and CDR2 from the germline V gene are SGHNT and YYREEE (reference sequence). The CDR3 nucleotides read TGTGCCAGCAGCCCCCAAGCGGTGATCCAAGAGACCCAGTACTTC. It is translated as CASSPQAVIQETQYF.

The chain is built from TRBV24-1 and TRBJ2-2, with D possibly being TRBD2 (6 bases). Germline loops: CDR1 KGHDR, CDR2 SFDVKD. The V gene lost 5 bases and the J gene lost 5 bases, with 11 bases spanning the gap. CDR3 size: 14 residues. CDR3 in amino acids: CATSVASVTGELFF. The DNA for the CDR3 is TGTGCCACCAGTGTGGCTAGCGTAACCGGGGAGCTGTTTTTT.

The rearrangement joins TRBV5-1 to TRBJ2-2; the match to TRBD1 covers 10 bases. Germline values: CDR1 SGHRS, CDR2 YFSETQ. The ends lost 4 bases at V and 7 bases at J; junction bases unmatched: 7. The CDR3 consists of 15 residues. CDR3 amino acids: CASSRQGAASGELFF. In DNA form, the CDR3 reads TGCGCCAGCAGCAGACAGGGGGCGGCTAGCGGGGAGCTGTTTTTT.

The chain recombines TRBV11-3 with TRBJ2-2; 13 bases align to TRBD2. The CDR3 is 16 residues long. Looked up from germline, CDR1 is SGHNT and CDR2 is YENEEA. Trimming took 4 bases from V and 4 from J; bases not matched to a gene: 3. CDR3 protein: CASSSGLAGTTGELFF. As DNA, the CDR3 is TGTGCCAGCAGCTCGGGACTAGCGGGGACCACCGGGGAGCTGTTTTTT.

This clone has just one count. This chain connects TRBV9 to TRBJ2-3; TRBD2 matches 14 bases. The CDR3 extends over 18 amino acids. Trimming at V came to 4 bases and at J to 1 base, leaving 8 bases not matched to a gene. Germline V gene lookup returns CDR1 SGDLS and CDR2 YYNGEE. CDR3: CASSLGLAGVLGTDTQYF. The CDR3 DNA reads TGTGCCAGCAGCTTGGGACTAGCGGGAGTCTTGGGCACAGATACGCAGTATTTT.

V gene TRBV29-1 combines with J gene TRBJ2-5; 7 positions match TRBD1. The CDR3 length is 12 residues. With 3 bases clipped from V and 4 bases from J, the junction kept 2 bases outside the gene matches. The V gene's germline CDR1 is SQVTM and CDR2 ANQGSEA. The CDR3 sequence is CSVESGGETQYF. DNA of the CDR3: TGCAGCGTTGAGTCAGGGGGAGAGACCCAGTACTTC. Full variable domain (remainder filled in from reference TRBV29-1 and TRBJ2-5): SAVISQKPSRDICQRGTSLTIQCQVDSQVTMMFWYRQQPGQSLTLIATANQGSEATYESGFVIDKFPISRPNLTFSTLTVSNMSPEDSSIYLCSVESGGETQYFGPGTRLLVL.

DNA for the CDR3: TGTGCCGGAGTTACTAATGAAAAACTGTTTTTT. Residues: CAGVTNEKLFF. This rearrangement joins TRBV30 to TRBJ1-4; D remains ambiguous. The CDR3 is 11 amino acids. Germline lookup yields CDR1 GTSNPN and CDR2 SVGIG (reference sequence). Trimming cost V 8 bases and J 2 bases, with 6 bases left between them.

V and J are TRBV7-9 and TRBJ2-7; unclear D gene. Trimming stripped 4 bases from V and 0 bases from J, with 22 bases between. The CDR3 has 18 amino acids. In germline, CDR1 is SEHNR, CDR2 FQNEAQ (reference sequence). CDR3 residues: CASSSYGWAPSISYEQYF. As DNA, the CDR3 is TGTGCCAGCAGCTCGTATGGGTGGGCCCCATCGATCTCCTACGAGCAGTACTTC.

The table lists this clone with a count of one. V usage is TRBV4-2 and J usage is TRBJ2-3, with 10 bases lining up with TRBD2. V lost 6 bases to trimming and J lost 3 bases; unmatched junction nucleotides: 3. The CDR3 loop spans 14 amino acids. Germline assignment: CDR1 LGHNA and CDR2 YNFKEQ. The CDR3 coding sequence is TGTGCCAGCAGAGGACTAGCGGTGACAGATACGCAGTATTTT. Protein sequence: CASRGLAVTDTQYF.

J is TRBJ1-6 and V is TRBV3-1 (or the pseudogene TRBV3-2); 7 nucleotides agree with TRBD1. CDR1 and CDR2 (germline): LGHDT, YNNKEL (reference sequence). This CDR3 has 15 amino acids. Losses at the gene ends were 1 base for V and 8 bases for J; bases not matched to a gene: 5. The CDR3 is CASSQGEGAYSPLHF. CDR3 bases: TGTGCCAGCAGCCAAGGCGAGGGGGCATATTCACCCCTCCACTTT.

This chain joins TRBV6-2 or TRBV6-3 and TRBJ2-1; 10 positions match TRBD2. The CDR3 loop spans 16 amino acids. Trimming at V came to 5 bases and at J to 4 bases, leaving 8 bases not matched to a gene. CDR1 is MNHEY and CDR2 is SVGEGT in the germline V gene. The CDR3 nucleotides read TGTGCCAGCAGTCCCGGGGCTAGCGGGAGTTACAATGAGCAGTTCTTC. It encodes CASSPGASGSYNEQFF.

The chain carries TRBV2 and TRBJ2-7, with a weak D call TRBD2 (5 bases). The CDR3 totals 11 residues. From germline, CDR1 is SNHLY and CDR2 FYNNEI. Trimming shortened V by 6 bases and J by 6 bases, and 9 bases separated the two germline ends. The CDR3 loop reads CASRGSSEQYF. CDR3 sequence (DNA): TGTGCCAGCAGGGGGAGTTCCGAGCAGTACTTC.

The chain combines TRBV5-1 with TRBJ1-4; no clear D gene. Germline lookup yields CDR1 SGHRS and CDR2 YFSETQ. Trimming cost V 1 base and J 8 bases, with 12 bases left between them. The CDR3 is made up of 14 amino acids. The CDR3 protein is CASSLSTQAEKLFF. CDR3 DNA: TGCGCCAGCAGCTTGTCGACCCAGGCGGAAAAACTGTTTTTT.

Of note for this clone: Compared with germline, one end of the junction differs, possibly owing to a read error. J is TRBJ2-7 and V is TRBV19; 8 bases are a match to TRBD1. The CDR3 has 14 amino acids. The germline CDR1 and CDR2 sequences are LNHDA and SQIVND (reference sequence). In nucleotides, the CDR3 is TGTGCCACTAGTGATGGACAGGGAGCCCACGAGCAGTACTTC. Its translation is CATSDGQGAHEQYF. Full variable domain (missing parts from reference TRBV19 and TRBJ2-7): DGGITQSPKYLFRKEGQNVTLSCEQNLNHDAMYWYRQDPGQGLRLIYYSQIVNDFQKGDIAEGYSVSREKKESFPLTVTSAQKNPTAFYLCATSDGQGAHEQYFGPGTRLTVT.

The genes are TRBV2 and TRBJ1-1; TRBD1 matches 7 bases. The trim removed 6 bases at V and 8 bases at J, leaving 6 bases unmatched. Germline V gene sequence: CDR1 SNHLY, CDR2 FYNNEI. The CDR3 has 12 amino acids. CDR3 sequence reads: CASSNLRGEAFF. CDR3 nucleotides: TGTGCCAGCAGCAACCTCAGGGGGGAAGCTTTCTTT.

The chain combines TRBV3-1 (or the pseudogene TRBV3-2) with TRBJ1-2, with D perhaps TRBD1 (5 bases). The CDR3 length is 13 residues. Germline V CDR1 and CDR2: LGHDT, YNNKEL (reference sequence). Trimming removed 3 bases from V and 4 bases from J, with 9 bases in between. The DNA of the CDR3 is TGTGCCAGCAGCCAGCAGGGCCTCTATGGCTACACCTTC. Translated: CASSQQGLYGYTF.

This chain links TRBV3-1 (or the pseudogene TRBV3-2) with TRBJ1-1; D might be TRBD1 (6 bases). The germline V and J ends were trimmed by 0 bases and 2 bases, with 10 bases remaining between them. Per the germline V gene, CDR1 is LGHDT and CDR2 is YNNKEL (reference sequence). This CDR3 has 15 amino acids. The CDR3 sequence: CASSQEGGANTEAFF. In DNA form, the CDR3 reads TGTGCCAGCAGCCAAGAAGGGGGGGCCAACACTGAAGCTTTCTTT.

The chain recombines TRBV7-8 with TRBJ2-7, with D tentatively TRBD2 (5 bases). The ends were cut back, 1 base at V and 3 bases at J, with 10 bases in the middle. Germline assignment: CDR1 SGHVS and CDR2 FQNEAQ. The CDR3 runs 14 residues. Here the CDR3 DNA reads TGTGCCAGCAGCTTAGGAGGGAGCGACTACGAGCAGTACGTC. Protein sequence: CASSLGGSDYEQYV.

This clone appeared once. This chain connects TRBV6-5 to TRBJ2-2; 7 nucleotides match TRBD1. The CDR3 runs to 16 residues. In germline, CDR1 is MNHEY, CDR2 SVGAGI. V shed 1 base and J 4 bases; nucleotides not matched to a gene: 6. CDR3 loop: CASSYLTGIGTGELFF. Here the CDR3 DNA reads TGTGCCAGCAGTTACTTGACAGGGATCGGCACCGGGGAGCTGTTTTTT.

DNA for the CDR3: TGCGCCAGCAGCCCGGGGAGGACCTACGAGCAGTACTTC. Protein sequence: CASSPGRTYEQYF. This rearrangement joins TRBV4-3 to TRBJ2-7, with D perhaps TRBD2 (6 bases). The CDR3 runs 13 residues. V lost 4 bases, J lost 2 bases, and 9 bases lay in between. Looked up from germline, CDR1 is LGHNA and CDR2 is YSLEER.

The chain recombines TRBV2 with TRBJ2-4; 14 positions agree with TRBD2. CDR3 size: 19 residues. Germline V CDR1 and CDR2: SNHLY, FYNNEI. V lost 7 bases to trimming and J lost 0 bases; unmatched junction nucleotides: 11. The CDR3 protein is CASIGTSGSSGLAKNIQYF. Here the CDR3 DNA reads TGTGCCAGCATCGGGACTAGCGGGAGCTCGGGACTAGCCAAAAACATTCAGTACTTC. The full variable domain, its missing parts supplied by reference TRBV2 and TRBJ2-4, is EPEVTQTPSHQVTQMGQEVILRCVPISNHLYFYWYRQILGQKVEFLVSFYNNEISEKSEIFDDQFSVERPDGSNFTLKIRSTKLEDSAMYFCASIGTSGSSGLAKNIQYFGAGTRLSVL.

This rearrangement joins TRBV28 to TRBJ2-2; 9 bases agree with TRBD1. CDR3 length: 14 amino acids. The V segment lost 7 bases and the J segment 4 bases; nucleotides outside the gene matches: 4. Germline loops: CDR1 MDHEN, CDR2 SYDVKM. In DNA form, the CDR3 reads TGTGCCAGCATTCCGGGACAGGGCACCGGGGAGCTGTTTTTT. It is translated as CASIPGQGTGELFF.

This sequence joins TRBV28 and TRBJ1-5; 7 bases line up with TRBD1. After removal of 4 bases from V and 6 bases from J, the junction contained 0 bases not matched to a gene. In germline, CDR1 is MDHEN, CDR2 SYDVKM. The CDR3 extends over 12 amino acids. CDR3 in amino acids: CASSSGGQPQHF. The CDR3 DNA reads as TGTGCCAGCAGTTCAGGGGGTCAGCCCCAGCATTTT. The variable domain in full, completed from reference TRBV28 and TRBJ1-5, reads DVKVTQSSRYLVKRTGEKVFLECVQDMDHENMFWYRQDPGLGLRLIYFSYDVKMKEKGDIPEGYSVSREKKERFSLILESASTNQTSMYLCASSSGGQPQHFGDGTRLSIL.

The rearrangement uses TRBV7-3 and TRBJ2-1; TRBD1 is a possible D gene (6 bases). V lost 5 bases, J lost 5 bases, and 10 bases lay in between. The CDR3 extends over 13 amino acids. CDR1 is SGHTA and CDR2 is FQGTGA in the germline V gene. CDR3 residues: CASSRTGNNEQFF. In DNA form, the CDR3 reads TGTGCCAGCAGCAGAACAGGGAACAATGAGCAGTTCTTC.

The chain couples TRBV9 to TRBJ2-1; 9 bases are shared with TRBD2. J gave up 8 bases and V 0 bases, and 6 bases lay outside the gene matches. Germline V CDR1 and CDR2: SGDLS, YYNGEE. The CDR3 spans 15 residues. The CDR3 region is CASSVVGSGSDEQFF. For the CDR3, the DNA is TGTGCCAGCAGCGTAGTTGGTAGCGGGAGTGATGAGCAGTTCTTC.

This clone was observed once. CDR3 amino acids: CASSEPPGTGATEAFF. CDR3 sequence (DNA): TGTGCCAGCAGTGAACCCCCTGGGACAGGGGCCACTGAAGCTTTCTTT. V gene TRBV6-1 combines with J gene TRBJ1-1, with TRBD1 identical over 10 bases. The CDR3 sequence is 16 residues long. J was trimmed by 4 bases and V by 2 bases; bases with no gene match: 7. Germline V gene lookup returns CDR1 MNHNS and CDR2 SASEGT.

This chain connects TRBV19 to TRBJ2-2, with 10 bases identical to TRBD1. Trimming took 3 bases from V and 4 from J; bases not matched to a gene: 8. Germline V gene data show CDR1 as LNHDA and CDR2 as SQIVND (reference sequence). The CDR3 consists of 17 residues. The CDR3 protein is CASSIRDRGGGTGELFF. CDR3 nucleotides: TGTGCCAGTAGTATCCGGGACAGGGGCGGAGGCACCGGGGAGCTGTTTTTT.

This chain links TRBV25-1 with TRBJ1-3, with a tentative D call TRBD1 (5 bases). There are 14 residues in the CDR3. Trimming removed 10 bases from V and 0 bases from J, with 13 bases in between. Germline-derived CDR1 and CDR2 are MGHDK and SYGVNS. The CDR3 nucleotides read TGTGCCACCCAGGACATCCGCTCTGGAAACACCATATATTTT. Protein: CATQDIRSGNTIYF.

This chain links TRBV19 with TRBJ1-5; 7 nucleotides align to TRBD1. V lost 6 bases, J lost 7 bases, and 9 bases stayed unmatched. In germline, CDR1 is LNHDA, CDR2 SQIVND (reference sequence). The CDR3 runs 14 residues. CDR3 in amino acids: CASRIPGGSQPQHF. The CDR3 nucleotides read TGTGCCAGTAGGATTCCAGGGGGAAGCCAGCCCCAGCATTTT.

This clone appeared once. The V gene is TRBV9, the J gene TRBJ1-6; TRBD1 agrees at 7 bases. Germline lookup yields CDR1 SGDLS and CDR2 YYNGEE. Trimming at V came to 4 bases and at J to 10 bases, leaving 5 bases not matched to a gene. The CDR3 loop spans 13 amino acids. CDR3 protein: CASSSGGRSPLHF. Here the CDR3 DNA reads TGTGCCAGCAGCTCAGGGGGTCGATCACCCCTCCACTTT.

V gene TRBV20-1 combines with J gene TRBJ1-1; no reliable D call. V lost 6 bases to trimming and J lost 7 bases, with 3 bases between them. The germline CDR1 and CDR2 sequences are DFQATT and SNEGSKA (reference sequence). The CDR3 has 8 amino acids. CDR3 in DNA: TGCAGTGCCGTTGAAGCTTTCTTT. This codes for CSAVEAFF.